Listed here is a single T cell receptor (beta chain). The antigen is undetermined. The entry originates in a study of shared clonotypes between healthy human individuals. Study outcomes and limitations: Generally, naive subsets (rather than memory subsets) showed larger estimated richness. Lower generation probabilities were found for non-shared clonotypes than for those shared by all four donors.

Genomic DNA (from each subset) was split evenly across several immunoSEQ plates. Each sorted subset replicate got 200 ng genomic DNA, approximately 27,000 genomes. Measured with immunoSEQ multiplex PCR; TCRdb has only the in-frame clones, and not every one. This sample has approximately 1,500,000 clones, with around 97% found just once. The germline V gene has CDR1 MDHEN and CDR2 SYDVKM. Trimming at V came to 2 bases and at J to 3 bases, leaving 3 bases not matched to a gene. There are 15 residues in the CDR3. This sequence was found in a man aged 25 to 40 in good health. J is TRBJ1-1 and V is TRBV28; 10 bases agree with TRBD1. Sequences were obtained from naive CD4+ T cells sorted from blood. Indicated subset: CD45RA+ positively selected. The CDR3 region is CASSLRGTGDTEAFF. CDR3 coding DNA: TGTGCCAGCAGTTTAAGGGGGACAGGGGACACTGAAGCTTTCTTT.